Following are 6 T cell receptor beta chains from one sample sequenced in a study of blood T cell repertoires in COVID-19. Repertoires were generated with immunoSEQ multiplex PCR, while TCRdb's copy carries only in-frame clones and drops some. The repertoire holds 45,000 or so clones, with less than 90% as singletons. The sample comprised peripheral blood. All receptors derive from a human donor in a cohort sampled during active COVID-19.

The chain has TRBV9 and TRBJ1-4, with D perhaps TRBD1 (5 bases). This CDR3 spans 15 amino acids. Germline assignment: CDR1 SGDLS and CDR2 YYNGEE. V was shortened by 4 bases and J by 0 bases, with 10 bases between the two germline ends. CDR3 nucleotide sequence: TGTGCCAGCAGCCATACCAGGGCAACTAATGAAAAACTGTTTTTT. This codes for CASSHTRATNEKLFF.

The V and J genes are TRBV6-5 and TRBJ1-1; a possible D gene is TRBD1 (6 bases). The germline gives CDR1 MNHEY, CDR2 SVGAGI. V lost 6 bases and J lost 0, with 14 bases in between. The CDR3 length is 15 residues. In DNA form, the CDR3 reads TGTGCCAGCAGGGGTCTGGACAGCTTGAACACTGAAGCTTTCTTT. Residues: CASRGLDSLNTEAFF.

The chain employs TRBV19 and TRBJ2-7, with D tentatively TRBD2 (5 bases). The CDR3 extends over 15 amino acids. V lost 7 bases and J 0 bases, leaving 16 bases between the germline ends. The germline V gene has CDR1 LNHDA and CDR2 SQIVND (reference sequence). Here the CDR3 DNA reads TGTGCCAGTACCCTAGCAGTACCCCTCTCCTACGAGCAGTACTTC. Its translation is CASTLAVPLSYEQYF.

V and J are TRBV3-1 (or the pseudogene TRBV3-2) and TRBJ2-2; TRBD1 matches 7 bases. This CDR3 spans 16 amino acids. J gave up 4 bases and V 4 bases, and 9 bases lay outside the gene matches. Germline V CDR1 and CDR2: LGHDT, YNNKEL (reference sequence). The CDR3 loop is CASSLRRGRVTGELFF. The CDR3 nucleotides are TGTGCCAGCAGCCTGAGAAGGGGGCGGGTCACCGGGGAGCTGTTTTTT.

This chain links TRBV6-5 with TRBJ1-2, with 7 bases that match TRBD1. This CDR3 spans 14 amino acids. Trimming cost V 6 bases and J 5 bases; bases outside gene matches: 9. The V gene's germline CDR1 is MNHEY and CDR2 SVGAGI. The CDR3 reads CASRAGGPSYGYTF. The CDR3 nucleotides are TGTGCCAGCAGGGCAGGGGGACCATCATATGGCTACACCTTC.

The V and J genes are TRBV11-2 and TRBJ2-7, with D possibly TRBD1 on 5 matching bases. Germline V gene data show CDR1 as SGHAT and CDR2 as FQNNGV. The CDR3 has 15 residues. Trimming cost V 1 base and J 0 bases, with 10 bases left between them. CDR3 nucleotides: TGTGCCAGCAGCTTAGCAGGGCTTAGCTCCTACGAGCAGTACTTC. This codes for CASSLAGLSSYEQYF.